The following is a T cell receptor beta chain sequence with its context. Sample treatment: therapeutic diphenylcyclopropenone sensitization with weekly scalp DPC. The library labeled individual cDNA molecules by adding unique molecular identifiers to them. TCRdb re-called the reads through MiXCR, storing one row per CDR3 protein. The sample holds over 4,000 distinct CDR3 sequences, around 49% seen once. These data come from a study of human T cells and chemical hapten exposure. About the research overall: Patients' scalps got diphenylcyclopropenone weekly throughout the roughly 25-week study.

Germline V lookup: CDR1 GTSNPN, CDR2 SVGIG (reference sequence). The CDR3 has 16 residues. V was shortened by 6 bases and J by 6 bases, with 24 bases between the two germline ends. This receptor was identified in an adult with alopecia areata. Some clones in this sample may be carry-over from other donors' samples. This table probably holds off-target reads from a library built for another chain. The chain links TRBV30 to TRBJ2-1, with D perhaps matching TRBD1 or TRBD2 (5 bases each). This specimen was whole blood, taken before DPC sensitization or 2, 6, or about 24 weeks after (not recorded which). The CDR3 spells CACYRDGELYGNEQFF. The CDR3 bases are TGTGCCTGCTACCGGGACGGTGAACTTTACGGCAATGAGCAGTTCTTC.